Below are 18 T cell receptor beta chains sequenced from a single sample in a study of cytomegalovirus exposure and HLA in healthy donors (dated by TCRdb to the late 2010s). The library was prepared using the immunoSEQ multiplex PCR assay. A mixture of 60 forward primers for TCR Vbeta segments and 13 reverse primers for TCR Jbeta segments was used in the multiplex PCR. Imported from immuneACCESS, the table was reduced by TCRdb to in-frame sequences with V and J called. These copies leave out some clones; in studies compared against another copy, an unresolved V gene accounts for under half, and the cause of the remainder is not known. Here the sample has 60,000 to 90,000 clones; 55% to 80% occur a single time. In total, the top ten clones hold around 7.6% of the sample. The sample taken for sequencing was PBMCs. All receptors come from a middle-aged man in good health and CMV-seropositive.

This clone was seen a handful of times. V usage is TRBV5-1 and J usage is TRBJ1-1; maybe TRBD1 (5 bases). CDR3 length equals 15 residues. Deletions cut 0 bases from V and 1 base from J, with 10 bases between. Germline V gene data show CDR1 as SGHRS and CDR2 as YFSETQ. In DNA, the CDR3 is TGCGCCAGCAGCTTGGCCCCAACAGGGAACACTGAAGCTTTCTTT. Amino acids: CASSLAPTGNTEAFF. Looking up the rest from reference TRBV5-1 and TRBJ1-1 gives the full variable domain: KAGVTQTPRYLIKTRGQQVTLSCSPISGHRSVSWYQQTPGQGLQFLFEYFSETQRNKGNFPGRFSGRQFSNSRSEMNVSTLELGDSALYLCASSLAPTGNTEAFFGQGTRLTVV.

V usage is TRBV5-1 and J usage is TRBJ1-5, with D possibly being TRBD1 (6 bases). Germline loops: CDR1 SGHRS, CDR2 YFSETQ. This CDR3 region has 15 residues. Trimming removed 0 bases at V and 4 bases at J, with 11 bases between. Here the CDR3 DNA reads TGCGCCAGCAGCTTGGGACAGGAAGGGAATCAGCCCCAGCATTTT. Translation gives CASSLGQEGNQPQHF.

This clone has a handful of counts. The chain employs TRBV5-4 and TRBJ1-2, with D possibly being TRBD1 (6 bases). V shed 3 bases and J shed 0 bases, with 12 bases lying between them. The CDR3 is made up of 15 amino acids. Germline V gives CDR1 SGHNT, CDR2 YYREEE (reference sequence). The CDR3 bases are TGTGCCAGCAGCTCCCGGACAGCCTCTAACTATGGCTACACCTTC. Protein: CASSSRTASNYGYTF.

The CDR3 spells CASSPGGNEQFF. CDR3 DNA: TGTGCCAGCTCACCCGGGGGGAATGAGCAGTTCTTC. The J gene is TRBJ2-1, the V gene TRBV18; 7 nucleotides align to TRBD2. With 3 bases clipped from V and 7 bases from J, the junction kept 0 bases outside the gene matches. This CDR3 has 12 amino acids. CDR1 and CDR2 (germline): KGHSH, LQKENI.

The V gene is TRBV7-2, the J gene TRBJ1-5; 8 nucleotides match TRBD1. The CDR3 is 13 residues long. The germline gives CDR1 SGHTA, CDR2 FQGNSA. V dropped 5 bases and J dropped 5; count of bases not matched to a gene: 2. DNA of the CDR3: TGTGCCAGCAGCCCAGGGGGCGATCAGCCCCAGCATTTT. This sequence encodes CASSPGGDQPQHF. Filled out from reference TRBV7-2 and TRBJ1-5, the complete variable domain reads GAGVSQSPSNKVTEKGKDVELRCDPISGHTALYWYRQSLGQGLEFLIYFQGNSAPDKSGLPSDRFSAERTGGSVSTLTIQRTQQEDSAVYLCASSPGGDQPQHFGDGTRLSIL.

This chain links TRBV9 with TRBJ2-6; D gene unclear. The CDR3 totals 17 residues. V lost 0 bases and J lost 2, with 12 bases in between. CDR1 is SGDLS and CDR2 is YYNGEE in the germline V gene. This CDR3 reads CASSVGPLFTGANVLTF. The CDR3 DNA follows: TGTGCCAGCAGCGTAGGGCCGCTGTTTACTGGGGCCAACGTCCTGACTTTC.

The gene calls are TRBV6-5 and TRBJ1-6; D not resolved. This CDR3 region has 14 residues. Germline V CDR1 and CDR2: MNHEY, SVGAGI. Trimming took off 6 bases at V and 7 bases at J, with 13 bases between the two ends. This CDR3 reads CASSPTGFNSPLHF. The CDR3 DNA reads TGTGCCAGCAGCCCGACTGGGTTCAATTCACCCCTCCACTTT.

This chain uses TRBV5-1 with TRBJ2-2, with D perhaps matching TRBD1 (5 bases). The CDR3 consists of 15 residues. Trimming removed 6 bases at V and 4 bases at J, with 16 bases between. Per germline, CDR1 SGHRS and CDR2 YFSETQ. The CDR3 region has the DNA TGCGCCAGCACCACGTCAATCCAGGGCACCGGGGAGCTGTTTTTT. Translated, it gives CASTTSIQGTGELFF.

This clone turned up a few times. The chain carries TRBV6-5 and TRBJ1-1; D is uncertain. Between the trimmed V and J ends, which lost 5 bases and 5 bases, there was a span of 15 bases. Germline CDR1 and CDR2: MNHEY and SVGAGI. The CDR3 length is 14 residues. The CDR3 here is CASSKGRGSTEAFF. In nucleotides, the CDR3 is TGTGCCAGCAGTAAAGGACGGGGAAGTACTGAAGCTTTCTTT.

This clone came up once. The chain combines TRBV9 with TRBJ2-7, with 7 bases lining up with TRBD1. Unmatched junction bases numbered 10, after V lost 2 bases and J lost 2 bases. CDR1 and CDR2 (germline): SGDLS, YYNGEE. CDR3 length equals 16 residues. CDR3 DNA sequence: TGTGCCAGCAGCGTCGCCCCGGGACAGAGTCCCTACGAGCAGTACTTC. This codes for CASSVAPGQSPYEQYF.

This sequence joins TRBV5-6 and TRBJ1-2; TRBD1 is a possible D gene (5 bases). CDR1 is SGHDT and CDR2 is YYEEEE in the germline V gene. The length of the CDR3 is 14 residues. V was shortened by 1 base and J by 8 bases, with 15 bases between the two germline ends. Here the CDR3 DNA reads TGTGCCAGCAGCTTGTGGGGCAGCGATTACGGCTACACCTTC. This gives the protein CASSLWGSDYGYTF.

This chain links TRBV6-5 with TRBJ1-2; 7 bases map to TRBD1. The germline gives CDR1 MNHEY, CDR2 SVGAGI. This CDR3 is built from 14 residues. The ends lost 4 bases at V and 8 bases at J; junction bases unmatched: 10. The CDR3 loop is CASSFRQGIGGYTF. Written as DNA, the CDR3 is TGTGCCAGCAGTTTTCGACAGGGAATTGGCGGCTACACCTTC.

This sequence joins TRBV2 and TRBJ2-7; 8 nucleotides line up with TRBD1. In germline, CDR1 is SNHLY, CDR2 FYNNEI. The V and J ends lost 7 bases and 4 bases, in that order; junction bases with no gene match: 9. The CDR3 totals 14 residues. The CDR3 spells CASTKQGGDYEQYF. For the CDR3, the DNA is TGTGCCAGCACCAAACAGGGGGGAGATTACGAGCAGTACTTC.

This chain joins TRBV7-2 and TRBJ1-1; 7 nucleotides align to TRBD1. Germline V gene data show CDR1 as SGHTA and CDR2 as FQGNSA. The CDR3 consists of 13 residues. The V segment lost 4 bases and the J segment 9 bases; nucleotides outside the gene matches: 8. DNA of the CDR3: TGTGCCAGCAGCTACCTCGCAGGGGGGCAAGCTTTCTTT. Translated: CASSYLAGGQAFF.

CDR3 sequence reads: CASTPGEGNTEAFF. DNA of the CDR3: TGTGCCAGCACTCCGGGCGAGGGGAACACTGAAGCTTTCTTT. V is TRBV2 and J is TRBJ1-1, with D unclear. This CDR3 region has 14 residues. Deletions cut 7 bases from V and 1 base from J, with 13 bases between. Germline CDR1 is SNHLY and CDR2 is FYNNEI.

CDR3 amino acids: CASSESPRTTRYNEQFF. Here the CDR3 DNA reads TGTGCCAGCAGTGAATCCCCCCGTACGACACGGTACAATGAGCAGTTCTTC. This chain uses TRBV6-1 with TRBJ2-1; unclear D gene. V lost 2 bases and J 4 bases, leaving 18 bases between the germline ends. The length of the CDR3 is 17 residues. Germline V lookup: CDR1 MNHNS, CDR2 SASEGT.

This chain uses TRBV9 with TRBJ2-3, with 10 bases matching TRBD2. The CDR3 has 15 residues. The ends lost 4 bases at V and 3 bases at J; junction bases unmatched: 5. Germline V gene sequence: CDR1 SGDLS, CDR2 YYNGEE. In nucleotides, the CDR3 is TGTGCCAGCAGCCCAGGACTAGCGGAGACAGATACGCAGTATTTT. Its protein product is CASSPGLAETDTQYF.

This chain joins TRBV7-9 and TRBJ1-1; D perhaps matches TRBD1 (5 bases). V was cut by 5 bases and J by 3 bases, with 13 bases left in between. CDR3 length: 14 amino acids. Germline CDR1 reads SEHNR; CDR2 reads FQNEAQ (reference sequence). CDR3 nucleotides: TGTGCCAGCAGCCTCTCGGGGGGAGACACTGAAGCTTTCTTT. It translates to CASSLSGGDTEAFF.